This TCR beta chain was recovered during a study of CD8+CD57+ T cells in acquired aplastic anemia. Study information: DNA recovered from sorted CD4+ and CD8+ cells had a mean of approximately 3 ug. As sequenced from healthy donors, CD4+ cells averaged roughly 11 million reads.

CDR3 and TCR beta VDJ profiling relied on a genomic DNA template. TCRdb re-analysed the reads in MiXCR, keeping a single row per CDR3 protein. Here the sample spans 200,000 to 250,000 distinct CDR3 sequences, about a third being singletons. In the case of this clonotype: Its antigen is undetermined.

The CDR3 extends over 14 amino acids. CDR1 is SGHAT and CDR2 is FQNNGV in the germline V gene. V lost 1 base to trimming and J lost 4 bases, with 11 bases between them. Study-level points and caveats: Patients had about 31 CD8+ CDR3 sequences in common with controls (the shared set). Patients and controls had CD8+ Simpson's diversity values that were not significantly distinct.

This TCR came from a human donor in good health, serving as a control. The chain links TRBV11-2 to TRBJ2-7, with D perhaps TRBD1 (5 bases). Material: sorted CD4+, CD8+, or CD8+CD57+ T cells (not recorded which) from PBMCs. CDR3 DNA: TGTGCCAGCAGCTTAGCGGCAGGGTGGTACGAGCAGTACTTC. It translates to CASSLAAGWYEQYF.